Presented here are 30 T cell receptor beta chains from one specimen sequenced in a study of shared clonotypes between healthy human individuals. The naive CD8 fraction comprised CD45RO-negative cells positively selected for CCR7 and excluded terminally differentiated effector memory CD45RA+ cells. The data were produced by immunoSEQ multiplex PCR, yet TCRdb's version contains in-frame clones alone and is incomplete. The data show roughly 2.1 million clones, about 93% seen once. Sequenced sample: naive CD8+ T cells from PBMCs. The receptors originated from a young man in good health. Some clones in this sample may be carry-over from other donors' samples.

The chain uses TRBV28 and TRBJ2-2; 7 bases line up with TRBD2. The junction had 17 bases not matched to a gene; V was cut back by 3 bases and J by 4 bases. The CDR3 contains 19 residues. Germline V lookup: CDR1 MDHEN, CDR2 SYDVKM. CDR3 DNA sequence: TGTGCCAGCAGTTTTCTAGGGCGAGCGGGACTCCGGAGCACCGGGGAGCTGTTTTTT. This encodes CASSFLGRAGLRSTGELFF. Together with reference TRBV28 and TRBJ2-2, the CDR3 gives the full variable domain: DVKVTQSSRYLVKRTGEKVFLECVQDMDHENMFWYRQDPGLGLRLIYFSYDVKMKEKGDIPEGYSVSREKKERFSLILESASTNQTSMYLCASSFLGRAGLRSTGELFFGEGSRLTVL.

This clone was seen a single time. The CDR3 DNA is TGTGCCAGCAGTGAAGCGCTTCGCGGGAACTCCTACGAGCAGTACTTC. Its protein product is CASSEALRGNSYEQYF. The V call is TRBV2, the J call TRBJ2-7, with D possibly being TRBD2 (6 bases). CDR1 is SNHLY and CDR2 is FYNNEI in the germline V gene. V was clipped by 0 bases and J by 0 bases, with 12 bases between them. The CDR3 has 16 amino acids.

The V and J genes are TRBV21-1 and TRBJ2-1; the D call of TRBD1 is as the table states it, not checked on the DNA. TRBV21-1 is shown as a pseudogene. The CDR3 runs 18 residues. The CDR3 bases are TGTGCCAGCAGCAAAGATGGGACTGGTAGGGGGCCTTACAATGAGCAGTTCTTC. Its translation is CASSKDGTGRGPYNEQFF.

This chain joins TRBV19 and TRBJ1-2; D possibly corresponds to TRBD1 (5 bases). V was cut by 6 bases and J by 8 bases, with 34 bases left in between. This CDR3 spans 19 amino acids. Germline V gene data show CDR1 as LNHDA and CDR2 as SQIVND (reference sequence). In DNA, the CDR3 is TGTGCCAGTAGCCATCTTTTGGGGCCATCTAAACCCTCTTCCCGGGGCTACACCTTC. It specifies CASSHLLGPSKPSSRGYTF.

In the case of this clone: Distinct nucleotide sequences in the sample also encode this CDR3. The chain combines TRBV10-2 with TRBJ2-7; D is undetermined. This CDR3 has 11 residues. Germline values: CDR1 WSHSY, CDR2 SAAADI. Trimming left V 4 bases short and J 1 base short, with 2 bases between. DNA for the CDR3: TGCGCCAGCAGTGGGTCCTACGAGCAGTACTTC. Translation: CASSGSYEQYF.

This rearrangement joins TRBV14 to TRBJ2-2; 7 bases fit TRBD1. V shed 4 bases and J 1 base; nucleotides not matched to a gene: 3. Per the germline V gene, CDR1 is SGHDN and CDR2 is FVKESK. CDR3 length: 15 residues. CDR3 sequence (DNA): TGTGCCAGCAGCCCCTACAGGGGGAACACCGGGGAGCTGTTTTTT. Its protein product is CASSPYRGNTGELFF.

The chain is built from TRBV7-9 and TRBJ1-2, with TRBD1 matching over 7 bases. Germline V gene data show CDR1 as SEHNR and CDR2 as FQNEAQ (reference sequence). The CDR3 covers 18 residues. Trimming took 5 bases from V and 5 from J; bases not matched to a gene: 20. CDR3 in DNA: TGTGCCAGCAGCCCTAGCCGATATTCCGGGACAGAAAGTTATGGCTACACCTTC. Its protein is CASSPSRYSGTESYGYTF.

The chain couples TRBV19 to TRBJ1-5, with D perhaps TRBD1 (5 bases). Germline values: CDR1 LNHDA, CDR2 SQIVND (reference sequence). The CDR3 extends over 17 amino acids. V was clipped by 3 bases and J by 6 bases, with 21 bases between them. The CDR3 nucleotides read TGTGCCAGTAGTATCCTCCTCCGATGGGACGCAATTCAGCCCCAGCATTTT. Its protein product is CASSILLRWDAIQPQHF.

V usage is TRBV7-9 and J usage is TRBJ2-1; D unresolved. CDR3 length equals 12 residues. Trimming shortened V by 5 bases and J by 14 bases, and 16 bases separated the two germline ends. Germline CDR1 SEHNR, CDR2 FQNEAQ (reference sequence). CDR3 nucleotides: TGTGCCAGCAGCCCGGGCAGCGTCTGGGAGTTCTTC. This encodes CASSPGSVWEFF. Supplemented by reference TRBV7-9 and TRBJ2-1, the full variable domain reads DTGVSQNPRHKITKRGQNVTFRCDPISEHNRLYWYRQTLGQGPEFLTYFQNEAQLEKSRLLSDRFSAERPKGSFSTLEIQRTEQGDSAMYLCASSPGSVWEFFGPGTRLTVL.

The V call is TRBV14, the J call TRBJ2-7; D not resolved. The V end lost 1 base, the J end lost 4 bases, and 8 bases lay between the germline ends. The CDR3 sequence is 13 residues long. CDR1 and CDR2 (germline): SGHDN, FVKESK. The CDR3, as DNA: TGTGCCAGCAGCCAAGCTCATGGTTACGAGCAGTACTTC. It codes for CASSQAHGYEQYF.

The chain is built from TRBV6-5 and TRBJ2-2; TRBD2 is a possible D gene (5 bases). Germline V gives CDR1 MNHEY, CDR2 SVGAGI. CDR3 length: 14 residues. Trimming cost V 6 bases and J 6 bases, with 14 bases left between them. CDR3 coding DNA: TGTGCCAGCAGGATACTCCGGGGAGCCGGGGAGCTGTTTTTT. Encoded protein: CASRILRGAGELFF.

V gene TRBV7-3 combines with J gene TRBJ1-5, with D tentatively TRBD1 (6 bases). CDR3 length equals 16 residues. From germline, CDR1 is SGHTA and CDR2 FQGTGA. V lost 0 bases, J lost 4 bases, and 13 bases lay in between. The CDR3 loop is CASSLTPGGANQPQHF. CDR3 bases: TGTGCCAGCAGCTTAACGCCGGGGGGGGCGAATCAGCCCCAGCATTTT.

This chain uses TRBV19 with TRBJ1-4; 7 nucleotides line up with TRBD1. The CDR3 length is 17 residues. The trim removed 3 bases at V and 0 bases at J, leaving 7 bases unmatched. Germline V gene lookup returns CDR1 LNHDA and CDR2 SQIVND (reference sequence). DNA for the CDR3: TGTGCCAGTAGTATGGAGAACAGGGGTGCAACTAATGAAAAACTGTTTTTT. Residues: CASSMENRGATNEKLFF. Full variable domain (remainder filled in from reference TRBV19 and TRBJ1-4): DGGITQSPKYLFRKEGQNVTLSCEQNLNHDAMYWYRQDPGQGLRLIYYSQIVNDFQKGDIAEGYSVSREKKESFPLTVTSAQKNPTAFYLCASSMENRGATNEKLFFGSGTQLSVL.

The V gene is TRBV27, the J gene TRBJ2-1, with TRBD2 matching over 7 bases. Per germline, CDR1 MNHEY and CDR2 SMNVEV (reference sequence). This CDR3 spans 11 amino acids. Trimming removed 8 bases from V and 13 bases from J; junction bases left unmatched: 8. For the CDR3, the DNA is TGTGCCAGCCATCGGGGCGGGAGCCAGTTCTTC. This gives the protein CASHRGGSQFF.

CDR3 DNA: TGTGCCAGCAGTGAGGGACTAGCGGTTCCCTACGAGCAGTACTTC. Protein product: CASSEGLAVPYEQYF. The chain has TRBV6-1 and TRBJ2-7; 11 positions match TRBD2. Germline trimming cut 3 bases from V and 2 bases from J; bases unmatched to any gene: 3. Germline V lookup: CDR1 MNHNS, CDR2 SASEGT. The CDR3 has 15 residues.

The chain combines TRBV5-4 with TRBJ2-2; 12 positions match TRBD1. J gave up 5 bases and V 5 bases, and 7 bases lay outside the gene matches. This CDR3 is built from 16 residues. Per germline, CDR1 SGHNT and CDR2 YYREEE (reference sequence). The CDR3 nucleotides are TGTGCCAGCAGGCCCGGGACAGGGGGCGCGACCGGGGAGCTGTTTTTT. It translates to CASRPGTGGATGELFF.

This chain connects TRBV27 to TRBJ2-1, with 10 bases lining up with TRBD1. The germline V gene encodes CDR1 MNHEY and CDR2 SMNVEV (reference sequence). J was trimmed by 7 bases and V by 0 bases; bases with no gene match: 12. The CDR3 consists of 18 residues. Here the CDR3 DNA reads TGTGCCAGCAGTTTATCCCACAGGGGGACAGGGGAGGAGAATGAGCAGTTCTTC. It codes for CASSLSHRGTGEENEQFF.

The chain uses TRBV7-9 and TRBJ2-3; D possibly uses TRBD1 or TRBD2 (5 bases each). The CDR3 is 17 amino acids. V was trimmed by 4 bases and J by 4 bases, leaving 21 bases between them. CDR1 and CDR2 from the germline V gene are SEHNR and FQNEAQ (reference sequence). The CDR3 protein is CASSSPDGAPGSDTQYF. The DNA of the CDR3 is TGTGCCAGCAGCTCTCCTGACGGGGCCCCAGGGTCAGATACGCAGTATTTT.

The DNA of the CDR3 is TGTGCCAGCTCATCGTCGGCCGCCCGCTACGAGCAGTACTTC. This gives the protein CASSSSAARYEQYF. The rearrangement links TRBV7-9 to TRBJ2-7; D not resolved. V gave up 8 bases and J gave up 3 bases, with 17 bases separating them. CDR1 and CDR2 from the germline V gene are SEHNR and FQNEAQ (reference sequence). This CDR3 has 14 amino acids.

This clone has a single count. This sequence joins TRBV19 and TRBJ1-1, with D hard to call. The CDR3 is 14 residues long. The V gene lost 7 bases and the J gene lost 1 base, with 13 bases spanning the gap. CDR1 and CDR2 (germline): LNHDA, SQIVND (reference sequence). CDR3 bases: TGTGCCAGTACCGCAGGCGGGGAGAACACTGAAGCTTTCTTT. Translating it yields CASTAGGENTEAFF.

The rearrangement uses TRBV27 and TRBJ2-7; tentatively, D is TRBD1 (6 bases). Germline CDR1 and CDR2: MNHEY and SMNVEV (reference sequence). The ends were cut back, 5 bases at V and 3 bases at J, with 17 bases in the middle. This CDR3 comprises 15 residues. Here the CDR3 DNA reads TGTGCCAGCAGTACCCCAGGGGCCCCCCTCTACGAGCAGTACTTC. The encoded protein is CASSTPGAPLYEQYF.

This chain links TRBV7-9 with TRBJ1-3; weak D call: TRBD1 (5 bases). Trimming took off 3 bases at V and 2 bases at J, with 11 bases between the two ends. The CDR3 extends over 15 amino acids. The germline CDR1 and CDR2 sequences are SEHNR and FQNEAQ (reference sequence). The chain's CDR3 is CASSFFGAPGNTIYF. In nucleotides, the CDR3 is TGTGCCAGCAGCTTTTTCGGGGCGCCTGGAAACACCATATATTTT.

As regards this clone: The sample carries other DNA sequences with the same CDR3. Here the CDR3 reads CASSITANTEAFF. CDR3 coding DNA: TGTGCCAGTAGTATTACAGCCAACACTGAAGCTTTCTTT. The V call is TRBV19, the J call TRBJ1-1; D gene unclear. Trimming removed 3 bases at V and 2 bases at J, with 7 bases between. The CDR3 has 13 residues. The germline V gene encodes CDR1 LNHDA and CDR2 SQIVND (reference sequence).

The genes are TRBV5-6 and TRBJ2-2, with 11 bases that match TRBD1. Unmatched junction bases numbered 0, after V lost 0 bases and J lost 2 bases. CDR1 is SGHDT, CDR2 YYEEEE, per germline. The CDR3 runs 16 residues. Here the CDR3 reads CASSLGTGGNTGELFF. In DNA form, the CDR3 reads TGTGCCAGCAGCTTGGGGACAGGGGGCAACACCGGGGAGCTGTTTTTT.

Written as DNA, the CDR3 is TGTGCCAGCAGCTTAGGTCCCCAGGGGACCCAGTACTTC. It specifies CASSLGPQGTQYF. This chain joins TRBV11-2 and TRBJ2-5; a weak D match, TRBD1 (5 bases). This CDR3 comprises 13 residues. CDR1 is SGHAT, CDR2 FQNNGV, per germline. Trimming took 1 base from V and 7 from J, leaving 10 bases between them. The full variable domain, rest sourced from reference TRBV11-2 and TRBJ2-5, is EAGVAQSPRYKIIEKRQSVAFWCNPISGHATLYWYQQILGQGPKLLIQFQNNGVVDDSQLPKDRFSAERLKGVDSTLKIQPAKLEDSAVYLCASSLGPQGTQYFGPGTRLLVL.

The chain carries TRBV10-1 and TRBJ2-1; D gene ambiguous. Between the trimmed V and J ends, which lost 4 bases and 5 bases, there was a span of 12 bases. This CDR3 has 14 amino acids. Looked up from germline, CDR1 is WNHNN and CDR2 is SYGVQD (reference sequence). CDR3 protein: CASSGPLRNNEQFF. The CDR3, as DNA: TGCGCCAGCAGTGGCCCACTCAGGAACAATGAGCAGTTCTTC.

The chain combines TRBV27 with TRBJ1-5, with 7 bases lining up with TRBD1. Losses at the gene ends were 4 bases for V and 4 bases for J; bases not matched to a gene: 4. Germline V CDR1 and CDR2: MNHEY, SMNVEV (reference sequence). This CDR3 region has 14 residues. In DNA, the CDR3 is TGTGCCAGCAGTTCCGGACAGGTTAATCAGCCCCAGCATTTT. Amino acids: CASSSGQVNQPQHF.

CDR3 sequence: CASSPPPVEETQYF. The CDR3 DNA follows: TGTGCCAGCAGCCCACCCCCCGTAGAAGAGACCCAGTACTTC. The rearrangement uses TRBV27 and TRBJ2-5; D remains ambiguous. This CDR3 spans 14 amino acids. Germline loops: CDR1 MNHEY, CDR2 SMNVEV (reference sequence). V shed 6 bases and J shed 3 bases, with 14 bases lying between them.

The J gene is TRBJ1-5, the V gene TRBV7-9, with TRBD1 matching over 9 bases. V lost 4 bases, J lost 7 bases, and 8 bases stayed unmatched. Germline CDR1 reads SEHNR; CDR2 reads FQNEAQ (reference sequence). CDR3 length equals 15 residues. CDR3 residues: CASSSGTGWSQPQHF. The CDR3 DNA follows: TGTGCCAGCAGCTCCGGGACAGGGTGGTCCCAGCCCCAGCATTTT.

This chain joins TRBV27 and TRBJ1-1, with D tentatively TRBD1 (5 bases). V was shortened by 9 bases and J by 4 bases, with 21 bases between the two germline ends. CDR1 is MNHEY and CDR2 is SMNVEV in the germline V gene (reference sequence). The CDR3 loop spans 15 amino acids. The CDR3, as DNA: TGTGCCAGTTCAGTAGGTTTTGGGGCAGGCACTGAAGCTTTCTTT. Its protein product is CASSVGFGAGTEAFF.